The 16 T cell receptor beta chains in this list originate from one sample, sequenced in a study of T cell responses to AZD1222 COVID-19 vaccine. Profiling relied on immunoSEQ multiplex PCR, and the TCRdb table lists in-frame clones only, not all of them. The profile shows 130,000 or so clones, 85% to 95% of them singletons. The input for sequencing was peripheral blood, taken on day 0 of AZD1222 vaccination. Receptors originate from an adult in good health.

The J gene is TRBJ1-6, the V gene TRBV6-5, with TRBD1 as a possible D gene (6 bases). The CDR3 consists of 15 residues. Germline V gene data show CDR1 as MNHEY and CDR2 as SVGAGI. V gave up 7 bases and J gave up 5 bases, with 15 bases separating them. The CDR3 nucleotides are TGTGCCAGCACCGAAACAGGGACGGATAATTCACCCCTCCACTTT. Protein sequence: CASTETGTDNSPLHF.

V gene TRBV5-6 combines with J gene TRBJ2-6, with D hard to call. Germline V lookup: CDR1 SGHDT, CDR2 YYEEEE. V was trimmed by 0 bases and J by 2 bases, leaving 6 bases between them. The CDR3 contains 15 residues. CDR3 DNA: TGTGCCAGCAGCTTGGGAGGTACTGGGGCCAACGTCCTGACTTTC. Protein product: CASSLGGTGANVLTF. The complete variable domain, with remaining parts taken from reference TRBV5-6 and TRBJ2-6, reads DAGVTQSPTHLIKTRGQQVTLRCSPKSGHDTVSWYQQALGQGPQFIFQYYEEEERQRGNFPDRFSGHQFPNYSSELNVNALLLGDSALYLCASSLGGTGANVLTFGAGSRLTVL.

This chain links TRBV19 with TRBJ2-1; D unclear. Trimming cost V 5 bases and J 0 bases, with 11 bases left between them. Germline lookup yields CDR1 LNHDA and CDR2 SQIVND (reference sequence). The CDR3 has 15 amino acids. In DNA, the CDR3 is TGTGCCAGTAGTTCGGGCTCGAGCTCCTACAATGAGCAGTTCTTC. This gives the protein CASSSGSSSYNEQFF.

The V call is TRBV12-3 or TRBV12-4, the J call TRBJ1-1, with D unclear. V lost 3 bases and J lost 1, with 6 bases in between. The CDR3 sequence is 13 residues long. The DNA of the CDR3 is TGTGCCAGCAGTTTGCAGGCGAACACTGAAGCTTTCTTT. Protein: CASSLQANTEAFF.

The chain recombines TRBV7-9 with TRBJ2-7; possible D gene TRBD2, 6 bases. The CDR3 contains 16 residues. The V end was cut by 5 bases, the J end by 4 bases, with 21 bases between. Germline lookup yields CDR1 SEHNR and CDR2 FQNEAQ (reference sequence). CDR3 nucleotide sequence: TGTGCCAGCAGCCCGTTAGGGCGGGATTATAATTACGAGCAGTACGTC. As protein: CASSPLGRDYNYEQYV.

The chain has TRBV29-1 and TRBJ2-4; TRBD1 agrees at 10 bases. CDR1 SQVTM and CDR2 ANQGSEA come from the germline V gene. This CDR3 spans 15 amino acids. V lost 7 bases, J lost 2 bases, and 8 bases stayed unmatched. The CDR3 DNA reads as TGCAGCGCCAATCCGGGACAGGGGCCCAAAAACATTCAGTACTTC. It codes for CSANPGQGPKNIQYF.

The chain links TRBV6-1 to TRBJ2-7; D is perhaps TRBD2 (5 bases). The V end lost 1 base, the J end lost 4 bases, and 11 bases lay between the germline ends. Germline CDR1 reads MNHNS; CDR2 reads SASEGT. The CDR3 extends over 14 amino acids. In nucleotides, the CDR3 is TGTGCCAGCAGTGAAGGTGACTACCCATACGAGCAGTACGTC. Translating it yields CASSEGDYPYEQYV.

V gene TRBV7-3 combines with J gene TRBJ2-7; TRBD1 matches at 9 bases. Trimming cost V 2 bases and J 3 bases; bases outside gene matches: 2. Germline CDR1 and CDR2: SGHTA and FQGTGA. The CDR3 length is 14 residues. The CDR3 here is CASSLGGQGYEQYF. For the CDR3, the DNA is TGTGCCAGCAGCTTAGGGGGACAGGGCTACGAGCAGTACTTC.

V gene TRBV29-1 combines with J gene TRBJ1-2; a weak D match, TRBD1 (6 bases). There are 11 residues in the CDR3. Germline-derived CDR1 and CDR2 are SQVTM and ANQGSEA. As DNA, the CDR3 is TGCGGTGCAGGGGTTTACTATGGCTACACCTTC. The encoded protein is CGAGVYYGYTF. Full variable domain (outside the CDR3, taken from reference TRBV29-1 and TRBJ1-2): SAVISQKPSRDICQRGTSLTIQCQVDSQVTMMFWYRQQPGQSLTLIATANQGSEATYESGFVIDKFPISRPNLTFSTLTVSNMSPEDSSIYLCGAGVYYGYTFGSGTRLTVV.

Of note for this clone: This sample includes further DNA sequences coding for the same CDR3. The V call is TRBV12-3 or TRBV12-4, the J call TRBJ1-5; no firm D call. The V and J ends lost 5 bases and 1 base respectively, with 6 bases between them. This CDR3 is 13 amino acids long. CDR3 sequence: CASSLNSNQPQHF. DNA of the CDR3: TGTGCCAGCAGTCTCAACAGCAATCAGCCCCAGCATTTT.

This clone occurred a few times. The rearrangement links TRBV4-1 to TRBJ2-3, with D uncertain. The CDR3 contains 14 residues. Germline CDR1 reads MGHRA; CDR2 reads YSYEKL. V shed 1 base and J shed 1 base, with 6 bases lying between them. The CDR3 spells CASSQGAGTDTQYF. The CDR3 region has the DNA TGCGCCAGCAGCCAAGGGGCCGGCACAGATACGCAGTATTTT.

J is TRBJ2-2 and V is TRBV7-9; TRBD2 matches at 7 bases. CDR3 length: 15 residues. CDR1 and CDR2 (germline): SEHNR, FQNEAQ (reference sequence). V lost 1 base to trimming and J lost 3 bases; unmatched junction nucleotides: 2. The DNA of the CDR3 is TGTGCCAGCAGCTTAGAAGGGAGGGACACCGGGGAGCTGTTTTTT. Translation gives CASSLEGRDTGELFF.

The chain is built from TRBV24-1 and TRBJ1-5, with 7 bases matching TRBD1. The J segment lost 6 bases and the V segment lost 5 bases, leaving 9 bases of the junction unmatched. The CDR3 covers 15 residues. The germline CDR1 and CDR2 sequences are KGHDR and SFDVKD. CDR3 sequence: CATSGPDRDGQPQHF. The CDR3 bases are TGTGCCACCAGTGGACCTGACAGGGACGGTCAGCCCCAGCATTTT.

This rearrangement joins TRBV5-6 to TRBJ1-4; D remains unclear. V lost 1 base, J lost 8 bases, and 12 bases lay in between. The CDR3 has 14 amino acids. In germline, CDR1 is SGHDT, CDR2 YYEEEE. CDR3 loop: CASSLWGSGEKLFF. The CDR3 bases are TGTGCCAGCAGCTTGTGGGGTTCAGGCGAAAAACTGTTTTTT.

This clone was detected only once. V is TRBV4-3 and J is TRBJ1-4; D is unclear. V was cut by 0 bases and J by 3 bases, with 8 bases left in between. This CDR3 has 15 residues. In germline, CDR1 is LGHNA, CDR2 YSLEER. CDR3 protein: CASSQDEGSNEKLFF. The CDR3 DNA reads as TGCGCCAGCAGCCAAGACGAGGGATCTAATGAAAAACTGTTTTTT.

This clone was counted only a few times. The V call is TRBV9, the J call TRBJ2-1; D not resolved. V was cut by 3 bases and J by 10 bases, with 14 bases left in between. The CDR3 length is 13 residues. Germline assignment: CDR1 SGDLS and CDR2 YYNGEE. The CDR3 bases are TGTGCCAGCAGCGGAGACCCTGCTTCCGAGCAGTTCTTC. Its protein is CASSGDPASEQFF.